Listed here are 2 T cell receptor beta chains from one sample, sequenced in a study of blood T cell repertoires in COVID-19. Libraries were prepared by immunoSEQ multiplex PCR; TCRdb keeps only in-frame clonotypes and omits some of them. Of over 55,000 clones in the sample, 87% were seen once. Sequenced material: peripheral blood. These receptors all stem from a woman of 80 years or more with acute or convalescent COVID-19.

DNA of the CDR3: TGTGCCAGGGGACAGGGGCCGAACACTGAAGCTTTCTTT. The encoded protein is CARGQGPNTEAFF. This sequence joins TRBV27 and TRBJ1-1; 10 bases are a match to TRBD1. Germline values: CDR1 MNHEY, CDR2 SMNVEV (reference sequence). The J segment lost 1 base and the V segment lost 9 bases, leaving 2 bases of the junction unmatched. The length of the CDR3 is 13 residues.

This chain joins TRBV30 and TRBJ2-5, with D tentatively TRBD1 (5 bases). The CDR3 length is 13 residues. CDR1 is GTSNPN and CDR2 is SVGIG in the germline V gene (reference sequence). The V end was cut by 3 bases, the J end by 5 bases, with 13 bases between. CDR3 in amino acids: CAWRKWGAETQYF. The CDR3 nucleotides read TGTGCCTGGAGGAAGTGGGGCGCGGAGACCCAGTACTTC.